These T cell receptor beta chains were read from a single sample in a study of T cells in Graves' hyperthyroidism and ophthalmopathy. TCRdb reprocessed the multiplex PCR reads with MiXCR, giving one entry per CDR3 protein. The sample lists about 590,000 distinct CDR3 sequences; 12% to 15% were seen once. The sample was blood. The receptors were gathered from a woman in her late teens or twenties with Graves' ophthalmopathy. Both conserved end residues are part of each CDR3. The D gene is left open where the match is weak. For some rows the clone size is stated as once, few or many, or as a class when expanded; others skip it.

CASSLALAGVLTGELFF,TGCGCCAGCAGCTTGGCCCTGGCGGGAGTCTTGACCGGGGAGCTGTTTTTT,TRBV5-1,TRBD2,TRBJ2-2,.,17
CASSPTETTDTQYF,TGTGCCAGCAGTCCGACAGAGACCACAGATACGCAGTATTTT,TRBV6-1,.,TRBJ2-3,few,14
CASSSPPFTGELFF,TGTGCCAGCAGTTCTCCTCCTTTCACCGGGGAGCTGTTTTTT,TRBV27,.,TRBJ2-2,many,14
CASSQDFNEAGGSETQYF,TGCGCCAGCAGCCAAGATTTTAACGAGGCAGGGGGCTCGGAGACCCAGTACTTC,TRBV4-1,TRBD1,TRBJ2-5,.,18
CSVLRWGHGYTF,TGCAGCGTTCTCAGGTGGGGACATGGCTACACCTTC,TRBV29-1,.,TRBJ1-2,.,12
CASSGSGSVYNGQFF,TGTGCCAGCAGCGGTAGTGGGTCCGTCTACAATGGGCAGTTCTTC,TRBV9,.,TRBJ2-1,.,15
CASSETAVYGYTF,TGTGCCAGCAGTGAGACGGCCGTCTATGGCTACACCTTC,TRBV28,.,TRBJ1-2,few,13
CASSPSAGTQQPQHF,TGTGCCAGCAGTCCATCCGCGGGGACACAGCAGCCCCAGCATTTT,TRBV6-1,.,TRBJ1-5,many,15
CASSGDWNDNEQFF,TGTGCCAGCAGCGGGGACTGGAATGACAATGAGCAGTTCTTC,TRBV9,.,TRBJ2-1,many,14
CSVGTVLGDTQYF,TGCAGCGTTGGGACAGTACTGGGAGATACGCAGTATTTT,TRBV29-1,.,TRBJ2-3,many,13
CASTLGSAQETQYF,TGTGCCAGCACCTTAGGCTCCGCCCAAGAGACCCAGTACTTC,TRBV6-1,.,TRBJ2-5,.,14
CASSWQLTSGSREQYF,TGTGCCAGCAGCTGGCAATTGACTAGCGGGAGCCGCGAGCAGTACTTC,TRBV7-2,TRBD2,TRBJ2-7,many,16
CASSQLGAERTSEPNEQFF,TGTGCCAGCAGCCAGCTAGGGGCCGAAAGGACTAGTGAACCCAATGAGCAGTTCTTC,TRBV14,TRBD2,TRBJ2-1,few,19
CASSVTGTVGYTF,TGTGCCAGCAGTGTTACCGGGACTGTCGGCTACACCTTC,TRBV28,.,TRBJ1-2,many,13
CATRQGTNEKLFF,TGTGCCACAAGACAGGGGACTAATGAAAAACTGTTTTTT,TRBV11-3,TRBD1,TRBJ1-4,many,13
CASSLNRQPNQPQHF,TGTGCCAGCAGTTTAAATCGACAGCCTAATCAGCCCCAGCATTTT,TRBV12-3/TRBV12-4,.,TRBJ1-5,.,15
CASSIPGTDYNQPQHF,TGTGCCAGTAGTATCCCTGGGACAGACTACAATCAGCCCCAGCATTTT,TRBV19,TRBD1,TRBJ1-5,.,16
CSVEDYRVHEQYF,TGCAGCGTTGAAGACTACAGGGTACACGAGCAGTACTTC,TRBV29-1,.,TRBJ2-7,many,13
CASSEAADTQYF,TGCGCCAGCAGTGAGGCTGCAGATACGCAGTATTTT,TRBV10-2,.,TRBJ2-3,many,12
CAWSGPGGTIAKNIQYF,TGTGCCTGGAGCGGGCCGGGGGGAACCATAGCCAAAAACATTCAGTACTTC,TRBV30,TRBD2,TRBJ2-4,.,17
CATTQEGSGELFF,TGTGCCACCACCCAAGAGGGCAGCGGGGAGCTGTTTTTT,TRBV24-1,.,TRBJ2-2,many,13
CASASGGGSEQFF,TGTGCCAGCGCTAGCGGGGGGGGCAGTGAGCAGTTCTTC,TRBV6-1,TRBD2,TRBJ2-1,.,13
CSARAGSTGTYQPQHF,TGCAGTGCTAGAGCCGGTAGTACAGGGACCTATCAGCCCCAGCATTTT,TRBV20-1,.,TRBJ1-5,many,16
CASSPAGGQTTDTQYF,TGTGCCAGCAGTCCAGCGGGAGGGCAGACCACAGATACGCAGTATTTT,TRBV7-2,TRBD2,TRBJ2-3,many,16
CASSARTGTGNTIYF,TGTGCCAGCAGCGCCAGGACAGGGACTGGAAACACCATATATTTT,TRBV7-2,TRBD1,TRBJ1-3,many,15
CSAELPGGTDTQYF,TGCAGTGCGGAACTCCCGGGAGGCACAGATACGCAGTATTTT,TRBV20-1,.,TRBJ2-3,many,14
CASRIEGGDQPQHF,TGTGCCAGTAGGATAGAGGGGGGCGATCAGCCCCAGCATTTT,TRBV19,.,TRBJ1-5,once,14
CASSLFGGQNIQYF,TGTGCCAGCAGCTTGTTCGGGGGGCAAAACATTCAGTACTTC,TRBV5-8,.,TRBJ2-4,few,14
CATSRDPGQGGEKLFF,TGTGCCACCAGCAGGGATCCGGGACAGGGTGGTGAAAAACTGTTTTTT,TRBV15,TRBD1,TRBJ1-4,few,16
CASSQGSGGYSPLHF,TGCGCCAGCAGCCAAGGGTCCGGGGGTTACTCACCCCTCCACTTT,TRBV4-1,.,TRBJ1-6,.,15
CASSPEGQGATGANVLTF,TGTGCCAGCAGTCCTGAGGGACAGGGCGCAACTGGGGCCAACGTCCTGACTTTC,TRBV28,TRBD1,TRBJ2-6,many,18
CASSQSRQGGYEQYF,TGTGCCAGCAGCCAATCGCGACAGGGCGGCTACGAGCAGTACTTC,TRBV11-2,TRBD1,TRBJ2-7,.,15
CASRVRQGNYGYTF,TGCGCCAGCAGGGTGAGACAGGGGAACTATGGCTACACCTTC,TRBV5-1,TRBD1,TRBJ1-2,few,14